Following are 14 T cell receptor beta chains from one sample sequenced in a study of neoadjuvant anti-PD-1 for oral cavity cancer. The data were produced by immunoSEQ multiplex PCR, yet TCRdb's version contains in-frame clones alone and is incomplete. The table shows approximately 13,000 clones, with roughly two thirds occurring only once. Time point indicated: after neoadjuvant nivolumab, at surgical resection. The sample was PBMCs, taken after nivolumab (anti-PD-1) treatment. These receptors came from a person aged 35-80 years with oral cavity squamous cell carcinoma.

The CDR3 sequence: CASSPQTGNSYEQYF. DNA for the CDR3: TGTGCCAGCAGCCCCCAGACGGGAAACTCCTACGAGCAGTACTTC. The V gene is TRBV9, the J gene TRBJ2-7; tentatively, D is TRBD2 (5 bases). Germline CDR1 and CDR2: SGDLS and YYNGEE. Trimming left V 4 bases short and J 0 bases short, with 14 bases between. This CDR3 has 15 residues.

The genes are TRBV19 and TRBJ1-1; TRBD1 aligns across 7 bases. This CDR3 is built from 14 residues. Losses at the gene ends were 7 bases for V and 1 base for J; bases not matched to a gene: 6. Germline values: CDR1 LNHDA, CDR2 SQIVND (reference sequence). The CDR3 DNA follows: TGTGCCAGTATTACTGGACAGGAGAACACTGAAGCTTTCTTT. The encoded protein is CASITGQENTEAFF.

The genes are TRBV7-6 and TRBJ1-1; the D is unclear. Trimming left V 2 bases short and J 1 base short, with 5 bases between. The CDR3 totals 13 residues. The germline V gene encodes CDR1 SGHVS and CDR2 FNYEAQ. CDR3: CASSLLGNTEAFF. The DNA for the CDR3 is TGTGCCAGCAGCTTATTAGGGAACACTGAAGCTTTCTTT.

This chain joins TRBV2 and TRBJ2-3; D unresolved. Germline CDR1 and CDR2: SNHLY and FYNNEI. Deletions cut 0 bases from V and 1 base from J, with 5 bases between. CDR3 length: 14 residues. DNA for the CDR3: TGTGCCAGCAGTGAAGCCCGGGGCACAGATACGCAGTATTTT. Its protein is CASSEARGTDTQYF.

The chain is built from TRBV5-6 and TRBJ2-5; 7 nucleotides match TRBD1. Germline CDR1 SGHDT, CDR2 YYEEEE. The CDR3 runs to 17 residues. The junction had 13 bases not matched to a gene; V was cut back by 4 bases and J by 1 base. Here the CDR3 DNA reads TGTGCCAGCAGCCTCGGGACAGCTACGACCCCCCAAGAGACCCAGTACTTC. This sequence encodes CASSLGTATTPQETQYF.

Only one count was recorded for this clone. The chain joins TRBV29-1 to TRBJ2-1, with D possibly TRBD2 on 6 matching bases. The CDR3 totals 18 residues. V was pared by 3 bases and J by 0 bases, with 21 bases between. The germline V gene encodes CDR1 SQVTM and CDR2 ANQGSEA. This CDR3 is CSVDLFSETRYSYNEQFF. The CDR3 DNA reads TGCAGCGTTGATTTATTTAGCGAGACTAGGTACTCCTACAATGAGCAGTTCTTC.

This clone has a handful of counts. In nucleotides, the CDR3 is TGTGCCAGCAGTTGGGGACAGGGACACTATGGCTACACCTTC. Amino acid sequence: CASSWGQGHYGYTF. The chain has TRBV2 and TRBJ1-2, with TRBD1 identical over 9 bases. V was pared by 5 bases and J by 3 bases, with 4 bases of the junction left unmatched. CDR1 and CDR2 (germline): SNHLY, FYNNEI. The CDR3 runs 14 residues.

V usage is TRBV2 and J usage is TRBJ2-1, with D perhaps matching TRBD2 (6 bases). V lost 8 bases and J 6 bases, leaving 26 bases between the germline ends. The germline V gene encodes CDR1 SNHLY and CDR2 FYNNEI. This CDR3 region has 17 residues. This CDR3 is CASVFGWGDQGGNEQFF. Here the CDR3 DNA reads TGTGCCAGCGTATTTGGATGGGGAGACCAGGGAGGCAATGAGCAGTTCTTC.

CDR3 DNA: TGTGCCATCAGTGAGTCGACAGGGGGTACCTACGAGCAGTACTTC. As protein: CAISESTGGTYEQYF. The chain uses TRBV10-3 and TRBJ2-7; 9 nucleotides align to TRBD1. The CDR3 covers 15 residues. In germline, CDR1 is ENHRY, CDR2 SYGVKD. V lost 0 bases, J lost 2 bases, and 2 bases stayed unmatched.

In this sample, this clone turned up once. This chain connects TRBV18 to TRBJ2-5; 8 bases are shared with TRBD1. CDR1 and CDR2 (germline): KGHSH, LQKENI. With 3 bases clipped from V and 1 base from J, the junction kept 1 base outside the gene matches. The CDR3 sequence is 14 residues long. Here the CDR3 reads CASSPGQVQETQYF. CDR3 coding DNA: TGTGCCAGCTCACCGGGACAGGTCCAAGAGACCCAGTACTTC.

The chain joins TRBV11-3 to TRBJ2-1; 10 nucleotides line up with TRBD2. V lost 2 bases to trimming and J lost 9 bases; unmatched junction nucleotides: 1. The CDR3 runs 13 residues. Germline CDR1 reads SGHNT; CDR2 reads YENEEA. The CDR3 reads CASSLTSGTEQFF. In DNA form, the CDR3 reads TGTGCCAGCAGCTTAACTAGCGGGACTGAGCAGTTCTTC.

The CDR3 loop reads CASSKTVLSNQPQHF. CDR3 in DNA: TGTGCCAGCAGTAAGACAGTTCTAAGCAATCAGCCCCAGCATTTT. This sequence joins TRBV2 and TRBJ1-5, with D tentatively TRBD1 (5 bases). Trimming cost V 5 bases and J 1 base, with 12 bases left between them. Germline lookup yields CDR1 SNHLY and CDR2 FYNNEI. The CDR3 runs to 15 residues.

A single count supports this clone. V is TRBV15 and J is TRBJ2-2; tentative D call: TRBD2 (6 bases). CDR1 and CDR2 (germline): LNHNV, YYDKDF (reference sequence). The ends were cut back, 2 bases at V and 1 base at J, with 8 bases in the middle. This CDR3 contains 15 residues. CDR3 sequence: CATSRLEGNTGELFF. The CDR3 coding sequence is TGTGCCACCAGCAGATTGGAGGGGAACACCGGGGAGCTGTTTTTT.

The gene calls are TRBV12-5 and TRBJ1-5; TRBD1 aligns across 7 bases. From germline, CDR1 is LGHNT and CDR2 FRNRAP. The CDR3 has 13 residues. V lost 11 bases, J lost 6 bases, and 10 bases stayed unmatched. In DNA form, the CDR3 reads TGTGCTTCCTCAGGGGGGGCGGGTCAGCCCCAGCATTTT. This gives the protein CASSGGAGQPQHF.